The present T cell receptor beta chain was sequenced within a study of T cell responses to AZD1222 COVID-19 vaccine. Findings of the study overall: Two AZD1222 administrations were followed by greater Spike-specific TCR breadth and depth. A reported finding is that nearly half of spike-specific TCRs target unmutated variant regions. In a largely white British group with more females than males, clonal diversity was possibly underestimated. Vaccine-related CD4 TCRs covered spike, predominating at 160-218 and 743-854.

Concerning this clone itself: Its antigen is unknown.

V was cut by 3 bases and J by 0 bases, with 10 bases left in between. CDR3 length: 15 amino acids. Germline loops: CDR1 SGHRS, CDR2 YFSETQ. Assay used: immunoSEQ multiplex PCR; TCRdb lists only in-frame clones, some missing. This table has 100,000 to 150,000 clones, roughly 88% appearing once. The rearrangement joins TRBV5-1 to TRBJ1-3; D remains unclear. The material was peripheral blood, obtained on day 0 of AZD1222 vaccination. The receptor comes from an adult in good health. The CDR3 DNA follows: TGCGCCAGCAGCTCCTCTCCAAGCTCTGGAAACACCATATATTTT. It is translated as CASSSSPSSGNTIYF.